The subject of this entry is one T cell receptor beta chain. Its target is not known. Method: immunoSEQ multiplex PCR; TCRdb's copy keeps in-frame clones and lacks some. Found here are around 220,000 clones, approximately 88% of them singletons; the top ten hold about 14%. This specimen belongs to a study of cytomegalovirus exposure and HLA in healthy donors. Study results and caveats: First-cohort TCR clusters tended to co-occur in the 95 to 150 validation repertoires, a later analysis found. Rare TCR sequences predominated, though certain public TCRs were found in many donors.

This receptor was taken from a woman in her 30s in good health and CMV-seropositive. Sequencing was performed on PBMCs.

CDR3 residues: CSVGTGRDEQFF. In DNA, the CDR3 is TGCAGCGTTGGAACCGGGAGAGATGAGCAGTTCTTC. The chain employs TRBV29-1 and TRBJ2-1; weak D call: TRBD2 (6 bases). Per the germline V gene, CDR1 is SQVTM and CDR2 is ANQGSEA. Trimming took off 4 bases at V and 8 bases at J, with 12 bases between the two ends. There are 12 residues in the CDR3.